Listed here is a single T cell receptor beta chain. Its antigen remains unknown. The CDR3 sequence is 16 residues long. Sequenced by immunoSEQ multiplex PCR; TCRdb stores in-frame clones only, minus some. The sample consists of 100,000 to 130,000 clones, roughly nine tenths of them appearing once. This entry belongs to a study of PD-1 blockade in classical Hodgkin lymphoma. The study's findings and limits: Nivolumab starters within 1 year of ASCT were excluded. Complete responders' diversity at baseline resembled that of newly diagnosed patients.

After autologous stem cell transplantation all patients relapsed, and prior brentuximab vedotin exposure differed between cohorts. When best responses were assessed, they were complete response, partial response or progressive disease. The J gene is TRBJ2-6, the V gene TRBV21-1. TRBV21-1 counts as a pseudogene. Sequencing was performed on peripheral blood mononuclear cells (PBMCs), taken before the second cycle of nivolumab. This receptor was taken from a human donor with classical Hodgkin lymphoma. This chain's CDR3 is CASSKVGGSGANVLTF. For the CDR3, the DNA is TGTGCCAGCAGCAAAGTTGGGGGTTCTGGGGCCAACGTCCTGACTTTC.